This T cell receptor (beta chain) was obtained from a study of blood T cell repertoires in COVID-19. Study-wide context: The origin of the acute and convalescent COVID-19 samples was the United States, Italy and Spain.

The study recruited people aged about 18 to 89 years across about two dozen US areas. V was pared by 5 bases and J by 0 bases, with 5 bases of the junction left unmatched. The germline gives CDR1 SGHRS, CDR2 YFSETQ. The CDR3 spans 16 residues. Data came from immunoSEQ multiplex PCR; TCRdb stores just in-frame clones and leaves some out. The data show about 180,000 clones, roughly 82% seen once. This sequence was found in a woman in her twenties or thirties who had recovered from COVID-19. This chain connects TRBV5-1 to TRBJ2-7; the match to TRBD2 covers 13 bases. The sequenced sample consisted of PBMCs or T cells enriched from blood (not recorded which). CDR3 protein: CASRLAGGGPSYEQYF. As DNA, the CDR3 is TGCGCCAGCAGACTAGCGGGAGGGGGACCCTCCTACGAGCAGTACTTC.